The 24 T cell receptor beta chains presented below share a single source sample, sequenced in a study of shared clonotypes between healthy human individuals. Libraries were prepared by immunoSEQ multiplex PCR; TCRdb keeps only in-frame clonotypes and omits some of them. This sample has about 1.5 million clones, with roughly 98% found just once. Material for sequencing was naive CD4+ T cells sorted from blood. As for subset: CD45RA+ positively selected. These receptors were obtained from a man aged 30 to 39 in good health.

The rearrangement links TRBV19 to TRBJ1-5; D unclear. Trimming took 0 bases from V and 7 from J, leaving 4 bases between them. The V gene's germline CDR1 is LNHDA and CDR2 SQIVND (reference sequence). The CDR3 consists of 12 residues. Here the CDR3 DNA reads TGTGCCAGTAGTATAGATCTGCAGCCCCAGCATTTT. Residues: CASSIDLQPQHF.

The rearrangement joins TRBV25-1 to TRBJ2-1, with 9 bases fitting TRBD1. This CDR3 is 16 amino acids long. CDR1 and CDR2 (germline): MGHDK, SYGVNS. J lost 5 bases, V lost 4 bases, and 9 bases had no gene match. The CDR3 loop reads CASSAQTGGVNNEQFF. CDR3 coding DNA: TGTGCCAGCAGTGCGCAAACAGGGGGCGTTAACAATGAGCAGTTCTTC.

V and J are TRBV6-5 and TRBJ1-4; TRBD1 matches 7 bases. The V segment lost 2 bases and the J segment 4 bases; nucleotides outside the gene matches: 7. CDR3 length: 16 residues. CDR1 and CDR2 from the germline V gene are MNHEY and SVGAGI. The CDR3 nucleotides are TGTGCCAGCAGTTACCAGGGGGGACAGCGTAATGAAAAACTGTTTTTT. It yields the protein CASSYQGGQRNEKLFF.

Concerning this clone: One end of the junction fails to match germline, which may point to a read error. The CDR3 sequence is CASSEDGTSVISSSYNEQFF. For the CDR3, the DNA is TGTGCCAGCAGCGAAGACGGGACTAGCGTTATTTCTAGCTCCTACAATGAGCAGTTCTTC. The V and J genes are TRBV6-1 and TRBJ2-1; TRBD2 aligns across 10 bases. The CDR3 has 20 residues. Germline lookup yields CDR1 MNHNS and CDR2 SASEGT.

The V and J genes are TRBV6-6 and TRBJ2-7; tentatively, D is TRBD2 (5 bases). This CDR3 region has 16 residues. Germline values: CDR1 MNHNY, CDR2 SVGAGI (reference sequence). Trimming took off 3 bases at V and 2 bases at J, with 17 bases between the two ends. The CDR3 loop reads CASSYVVAEAAYEQYF. The CDR3 region has the DNA TGTGCCAGCAGTTATGTCGTCGCGGAGGCTGCCTACGAGCAGTACTTC.

V gene TRBV6-5 combines with J gene TRBJ1-5; 7 bases line up with TRBD1. CDR1 and CDR2 from the germline V gene are MNHEY and SVGAGI. This CDR3 is 15 amino acids long. Trimming at V came to 6 bases and at J to 0 bases, leaving 5 bases not matched to a gene. The CDR3 sequence: CASRRDRYSNQPQHF. Written as DNA, the CDR3 is TGTGCCAGCAGAAGGGACAGATATAGCAATCAGCCCCAGCATTTT.

The chain employs TRBV6-5 and TRBJ2-1; the D gene could be TRBD1 or TRBD2 (5 bases each). The V gene's germline CDR1 is MNHEY and CDR2 SVGAGI. The CDR3 contains 15 residues. Trimming removed 5 bases from V and 0 bases from J, with 11 bases in between. CDR3 loop: CASSRDPSSYNEQFF. Here the CDR3 DNA reads TGTGCCAGCAGTCGGGACCCCAGCTCCTACAATGAGCAGTTCTTC.

The CDR3 sequence: CASSEGQAFTDTQYF. DNA for the CDR3: TGTGCCAGCAGTGAAGGCCAGGCTTTCACAGATACGCAGTATTTT. The chain carries TRBV2 and TRBJ2-3, with D hard to call. Germline V gene sequence: CDR1 SNHLY, CDR2 FYNNEI. The germline V and J ends were trimmed by 1 base and 2 bases, with 10 bases remaining between them. The CDR3 covers 15 residues.

The chain is built from TRBV7-8 and TRBJ1-1; TRBD1 agrees at 8 bases. V gave up 5 bases and J gave up 3 bases; unmatched junction bases: 8. Looked up from germline, CDR1 is SGHVS and CDR2 is FQNEAQ. This CDR3 is 15 amino acids long. CDR3 loop: CASSQWDRTHTEAFF. The CDR3, as DNA: TGTGCCAGCAGCCAATGGGACAGGACCCACACTGAAGCTTTCTTT.

This CDR3 reads CAISESGGPGNTIYF. CDR3 DNA: TGTGCCATCAGTGAGTCGGGGGGCCCTGGAAACACCATATATTTT. This chain connects TRBV10-3 to TRBJ1-3, with D maybe TRBD1 (6 bases). The CDR3 has 15 amino acids. V was trimmed by 0 bases and J by 2 bases, leaving 8 bases between them. Germline CDR1 is ENHRY and CDR2 is SYGVKD.

With respect to this clone: At one end the junction does not follow the germline gene, possibly because of a read error. The chain has TRBV7-7 and TRBJ1-5; TRBD1 aligns across 9 bases. CDR3 length: 17 amino acids. Germline V gene lookup returns CDR1 SSHAT and CDR2 FNYEAQ (reference sequence). The CDR3 loop reads CASSLDERTGVPQPQHF. The CDR3 DNA sequence: TGTGCTAGCAGCTTAGACGAAAGGACAGGGGTCCCTCAGCCCCAGCATTTT.

The sample holds one count of this clone. CDR3 sequence reads: CASGRPVGTSTDTQYF. The CDR3 DNA reads TGTGCCAGTGGGCGTCCCGTTGGGACTAGCACAGATACGCAGTATTTT. The chain combines TRBV27 with TRBJ2-3; weak D call: TRBD2 (6 bases). Looked up from germline, CDR1 is MNHEY and CDR2 is SMNVEV (reference sequence). This CDR3 spans 16 amino acids. V was pared by 9 bases and J by 0 bases, with 19 bases between.

This chain uses TRBV25-1 with TRBJ2-7; D ambiguous. Trimming left V 1 base short and J 2 bases short, with 12 bases between. The CDR3 extends over 15 amino acids. Germline CDR1 MGHDK, CDR2 SYGVNS. The DNA for the CDR3 is TGTGCCAGCAGTGAATCCCGTCCCGGAGCCTACGAGCAGTACTTC. Protein: CASSESRPGAYEQYF.

This chain uses TRBV6-1 with TRBJ2-5; 9 bases align to TRBD2. With 7 bases clipped from V and 4 bases from J, the junction kept 7 bases outside the gene matches. Germline-derived CDR1 and CDR2 are MNHNS and SASEGT. This CDR3 region has 14 residues. The CDR3 is CASIIGTSRETQYF. The CDR3 bases are TGTGCCAGCATTATTGGGACTAGCCGAGAGACCCAGTACTTC.

V is TRBV9 and J is TRBJ2-5; D remains ambiguous. Germline CDR1 SGDLS, CDR2 YYNGEE. The V end lost 2 bases, the J end lost 1 base, and 6 bases lay between the germline ends. The CDR3 length is 13 residues. Here the CDR3 reads CASSVNVQETQYF. The CDR3 DNA follows: TGTGCCAGCAGCGTTAACGTCCAAGAGACCCAGTACTTC.

In nucleotides, the CDR3 is TGTGCCAGCACCAGGACGGGAGAGTCTGATGAGCAGTTCTTC. Translation: CASTRTGESDEQFF. The V call is TRBV9, the J call TRBJ2-1; perhaps TRBD2 as D (6 bases). This CDR3 is built from 14 residues. The germline gives CDR1 SGDLS, CDR2 YYNGEE. Trimming pared 6 bases from V and 8 bases from J, leaving 18 bases between. Drawing the rest from reference TRBV9 and TRBJ2-1, the complete variable domain is DSGVTQTPKHLITATGQRVTLRCSPRSGDLSVYWYQQSLDQGLQFLIQYYNGEERAKGNILERFSAQQFPDLHSELNLSSLELGDSALYFCASTRTGESDEQFFGPGTRLTVL.

V usage is TRBV25-1 and J usage is TRBJ2-2; TRBD1 matches at 9 bases. The CDR3 sequence is 15 residues long. The germline V gene has CDR1 MGHDK and CDR2 SYGVNS. V shed 1 base, J shed 6 bases, and the junction held 3 bases outside the gene matches. The CDR3 DNA is TGTGCCAGCAGTGAATCGGGACAGGGATCCGGGGAGCTGTTTTTT. Protein product: CASSESGQGSGELFF.

The V gene is TRBV29-1, the J gene TRBJ2-7, with 10 bases matching TRBD1. Germline CDR1 is SQVTM and CDR2 is ANQGSEA. There are 12 residues in the CDR3. The trim removed 5 bases at V and 7 bases at J, leaving 5 bases unmatched. The DNA for the CDR3 is TGCAGCGTTCGGGACAGGGGTGGGGAGCAGTACTTC. It is translated as CSVRDRGGEQYF.

V gene TRBV7-2 combines with J gene TRBJ2-5, with 9 bases fitting TRBD2. CDR3 length: 14 amino acids. V lost 1 base to trimming and J lost 5 bases; unmatched junction nucleotides: 2. The germline gives CDR1 SGHTA, CDR2 FQGNSA. The CDR3 here is CASSLGSGGETQYF. The CDR3 bases are TGTGCCAGCAGCTTAGGTAGCGGGGGCGAGACCCAGTACTTC.

The chain carries TRBV19 and TRBJ2-3, with TRBD2 matching over 7 bases. This CDR3 is built from 17 residues. The germline CDR1 and CDR2 sequences are LNHDA and SQIVND (reference sequence). V trimming: 3 bases; J trimming: 0 bases; junction bases outside the gene matches: 9. CDR3 nucleotides: TGTGCCAGTAGTATTGCGGGGGTTCGGGCCAGCACAGATACGCAGTATTTT. It translates to CASSIAGVRASTDTQYF.

This chain uses TRBV6-5 with TRBJ2-7; 8 nucleotides line up with TRBD2. With V trimmed by 8 bases and J by 1 base, 4 bases remained unmatched. The CDR3 runs 13 residues. Germline V gene lookup returns CDR1 MNHEY and CDR2 SVGAGI. Here the CDR3 DNA reads TGTGCCAGCGCTTCGGGGGGGTCCTACGAGCAGTACTTC. The encoded protein is CASASGGSYEQYF.

The J gene is TRBJ2-7, the V gene TRBV7-2; no clear D gene. CDR1 is SGHTA and CDR2 is FQGNSA in the germline V gene. With 1 base removed from V and 5 bases from J, the gap between germline ends came to 6 bases. The CDR3 has 12 amino acids. The CDR3 bases are TGTGCCAGCAGCTTAGGTCGGGACGAGCAGTACTTC. As protein: CASSLGRDEQYF.

The rearrangement joins TRBV11-2 to TRBJ2-5; D is possibly TRBD1 (5 bases). V was shortened by 0 bases and J by 5 bases, with 13 bases between the two germline ends. Germline CDR1 SGHAT, CDR2 FQNNGV. This CDR3 is 15 amino acids long. CDR3 nucleotide sequence: TGTGCCAGCAGCTTAGATCCGGTGCAGGGTGAGACCCAGTACTTC. It is translated as CASSLDPVQGETQYF.

In DNA form, the CDR3 reads TGTGCCAGCAGCTTATCCCACCCGGGGTACACAGATACGCAGTATTTT. This sequence encodes CASSLSHPGYTDTQYF. The J gene is TRBJ2-3, the V gene TRBV7-9, with a tentative D call TRBD2 (5 bases). Germline values: CDR1 SEHNR, CDR2 FQNEAQ (reference sequence). The length of the CDR3 is 16 residues. The V end was cut by 2 bases, the J end by 2 bases, with 14 bases between.